The TCR beta chain described here comes from a study of blood T cell repertoires in COVID-19. The overall study: Spain, Italy and the United States supplied samples that represented acute and convalescent COVID-19. Sample material is recorded as cDNA or gDNA derived from T cells, B-cell-depleted T cells, or PBMCs.

Germline values: CDR1 MDHEN, CDR2 SYDVKM. V was shortened by 5 bases and J by 4 bases, with 14 bases between the two germline ends. The length of the CDR3 is 14 residues. Original handling: Scientists estimated how many nucleated cells there were by amplifying reference gene primers. The protocol was immunoSEQ multiplex PCR, while the TCRdb copy is restricted to in-frame clones and leaves out a portion. Clone size and the V and J calls come from that table; the DNA yielded D and trimming. Here the sample spans under 200,000 clones, over 80% being singletons. The source is a woman in her thirties or forties with acute or convalescent COVID-19. The chain uses TRBV28 and TRBJ1-1; D is perhaps TRBD1 (6 bases). The sequenced material came from peripheral blood. The chain's CDR3 is CASSRGGPTTEAFF. The DNA for the CDR3 is TGTGCCAGCAGTAGGGGGGGGCCTACCACTGAAGCTTTCTTT.